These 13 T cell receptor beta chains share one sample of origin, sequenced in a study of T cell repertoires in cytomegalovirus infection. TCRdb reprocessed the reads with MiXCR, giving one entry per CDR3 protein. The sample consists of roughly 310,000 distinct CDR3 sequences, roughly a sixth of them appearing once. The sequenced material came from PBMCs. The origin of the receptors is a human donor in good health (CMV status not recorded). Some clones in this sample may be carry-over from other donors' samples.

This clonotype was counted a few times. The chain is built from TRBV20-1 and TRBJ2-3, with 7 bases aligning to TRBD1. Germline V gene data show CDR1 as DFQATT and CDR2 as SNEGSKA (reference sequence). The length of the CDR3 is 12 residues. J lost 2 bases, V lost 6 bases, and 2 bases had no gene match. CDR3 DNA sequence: TGCAGTGCCAGGGGGACCACAGATACGCAGTATTTT. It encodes CSARGTTDTQYF.

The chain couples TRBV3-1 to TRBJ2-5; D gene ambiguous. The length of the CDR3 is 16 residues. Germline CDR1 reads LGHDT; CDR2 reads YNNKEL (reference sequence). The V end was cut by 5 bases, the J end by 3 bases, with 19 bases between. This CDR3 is CASSEPGLGWEETQYF. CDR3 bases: TGTGCCAGCAGCGAACCCGGTTTGGGTTGGGAAGAGACCCAGTACTTC.

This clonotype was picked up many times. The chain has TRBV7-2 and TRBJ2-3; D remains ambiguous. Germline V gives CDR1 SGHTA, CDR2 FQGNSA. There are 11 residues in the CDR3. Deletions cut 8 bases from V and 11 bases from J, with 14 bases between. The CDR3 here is CASRSPLGQYF. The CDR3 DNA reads TGTGCCAGCCGGAGCCCATTGGGGCAGTATTTT.

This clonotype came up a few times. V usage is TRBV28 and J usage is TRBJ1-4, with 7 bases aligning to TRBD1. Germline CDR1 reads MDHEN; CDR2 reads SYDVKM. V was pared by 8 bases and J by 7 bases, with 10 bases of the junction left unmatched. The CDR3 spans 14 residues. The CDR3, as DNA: TGTGCCAGCGGCCAGGGGGGGACGGGTGAAAAACTGTTTTTT. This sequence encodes CASGQGGTGEKLFF.

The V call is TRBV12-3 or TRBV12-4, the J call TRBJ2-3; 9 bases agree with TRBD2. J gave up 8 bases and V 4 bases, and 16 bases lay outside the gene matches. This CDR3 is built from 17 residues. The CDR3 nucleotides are TGTGCCAGCAGTTCTCCCTCGGGGCGGGGGGGCCAAGGTACGCAGTATTTT. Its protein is CASSSPSGRGGQGTQYF.

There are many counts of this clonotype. CDR3 sequence reads: CASSFLPTSSTYEQYF. The CDR3 region has the DNA TGTGCCAGCAGCTTTCTACCGACTAGCTCCACCTACGAGCAGTACTTC. The chain combines TRBV7-2 with TRBJ2-7; 7 bases map to TRBD2. The CDR3 is 16 amino acids. Germline V gene lookup returns CDR1 SGHTA and CDR2 FQGNSA. V was pared by 3 bases and J by 2 bases, with 10 bases of the junction left unmatched.

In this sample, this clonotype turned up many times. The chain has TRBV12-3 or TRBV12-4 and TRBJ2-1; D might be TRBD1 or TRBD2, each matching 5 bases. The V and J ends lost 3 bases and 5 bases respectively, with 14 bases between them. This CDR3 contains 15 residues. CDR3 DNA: TGTGCCAGCAGTTTTCGAGCTGTGGGGGACAATGAGCAGTTCTTC. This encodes CASSFRAVGDNEQFF.

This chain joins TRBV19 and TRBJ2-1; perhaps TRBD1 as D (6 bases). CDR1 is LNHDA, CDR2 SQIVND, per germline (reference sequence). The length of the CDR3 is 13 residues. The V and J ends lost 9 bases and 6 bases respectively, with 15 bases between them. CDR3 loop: CASLRQDSNEQFF. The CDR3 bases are TGTGCCAGCCTACGACAGGATAGCAATGAGCAGTTCTTC.

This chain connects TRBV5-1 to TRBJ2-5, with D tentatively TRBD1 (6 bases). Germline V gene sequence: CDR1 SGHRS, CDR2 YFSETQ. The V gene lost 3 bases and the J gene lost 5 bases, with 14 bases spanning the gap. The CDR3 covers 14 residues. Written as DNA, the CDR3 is TGCGCCAGCAGCTCTGGACAGCTTGGGGAGACCCAGTACTTC. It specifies CASSSGQLGETQYF.

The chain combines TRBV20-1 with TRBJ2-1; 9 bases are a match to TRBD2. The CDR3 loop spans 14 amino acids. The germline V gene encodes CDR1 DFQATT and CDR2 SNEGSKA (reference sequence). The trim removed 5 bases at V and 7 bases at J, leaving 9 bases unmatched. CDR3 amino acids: CSAFLAGLKNEQFF. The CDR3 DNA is TGCAGTGCTTTCCTAGCGGGGCTAAAGAATGAGCAGTTCTTC.

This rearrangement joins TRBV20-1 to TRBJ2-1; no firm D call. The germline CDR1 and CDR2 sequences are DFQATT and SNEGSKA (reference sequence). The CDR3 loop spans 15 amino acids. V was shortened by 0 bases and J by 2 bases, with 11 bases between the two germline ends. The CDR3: CSARDRLRTYNEQFF. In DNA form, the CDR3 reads TGCAGTGCTAGAGACCGGCTTCGGACCTACAATGAGCAGTTCTTC.

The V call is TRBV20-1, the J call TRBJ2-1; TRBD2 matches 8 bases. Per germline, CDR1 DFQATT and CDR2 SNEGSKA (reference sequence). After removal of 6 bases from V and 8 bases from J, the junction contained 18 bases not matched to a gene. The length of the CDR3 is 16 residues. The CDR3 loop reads CSALDPAGAIMDEQFF. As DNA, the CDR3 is TGCAGTGCCCTAGATCCAGCGGGGGCCATTATGGATGAGCAGTTCTTC.

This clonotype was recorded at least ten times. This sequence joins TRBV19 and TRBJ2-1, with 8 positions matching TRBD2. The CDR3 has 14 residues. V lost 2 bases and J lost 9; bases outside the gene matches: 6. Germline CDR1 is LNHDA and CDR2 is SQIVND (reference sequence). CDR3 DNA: TGTGCCAGTAGTATACTTCGGGGGGGCGCTGAGCAGTTCTTC. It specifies CASSILRGGAEQFF.